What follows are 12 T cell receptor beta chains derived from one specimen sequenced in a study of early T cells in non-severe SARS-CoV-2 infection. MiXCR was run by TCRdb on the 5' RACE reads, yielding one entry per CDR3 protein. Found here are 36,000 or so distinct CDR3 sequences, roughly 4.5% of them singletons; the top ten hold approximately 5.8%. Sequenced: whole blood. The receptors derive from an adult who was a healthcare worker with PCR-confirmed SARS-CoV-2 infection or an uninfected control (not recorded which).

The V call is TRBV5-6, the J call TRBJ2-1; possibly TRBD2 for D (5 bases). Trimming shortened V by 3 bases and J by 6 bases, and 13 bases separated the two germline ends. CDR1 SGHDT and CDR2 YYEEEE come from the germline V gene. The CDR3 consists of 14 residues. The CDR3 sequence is CASSSQGLPNEQFF. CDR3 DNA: TGTGCCAGCAGCTCCCAAGGACTGCCCAATGAGCAGTTCTTC.

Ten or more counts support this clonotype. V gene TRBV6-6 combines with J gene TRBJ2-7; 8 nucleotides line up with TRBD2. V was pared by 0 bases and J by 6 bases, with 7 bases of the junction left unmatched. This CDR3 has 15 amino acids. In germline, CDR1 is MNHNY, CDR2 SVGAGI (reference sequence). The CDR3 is CASSYSSGSGSEQYF. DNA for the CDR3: TGTGCCAGCAGTTACTCGAGTGGGAGCGGGAGCGAGCAGTACTTC.

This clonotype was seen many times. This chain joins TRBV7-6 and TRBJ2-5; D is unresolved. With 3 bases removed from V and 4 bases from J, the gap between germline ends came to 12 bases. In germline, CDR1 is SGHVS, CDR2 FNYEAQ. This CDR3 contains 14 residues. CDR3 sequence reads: CASSFSAWGETQYF. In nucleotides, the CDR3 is TGTGCCAGCAGCTTCTCGGCCTGGGGAGAGACCCAGTACTTC.

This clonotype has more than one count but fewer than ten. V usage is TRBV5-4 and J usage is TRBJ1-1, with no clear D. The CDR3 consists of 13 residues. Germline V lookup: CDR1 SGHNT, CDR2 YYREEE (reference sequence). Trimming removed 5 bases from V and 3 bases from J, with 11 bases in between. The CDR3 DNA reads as TGTGCCAGCAGTTGGAGTAGGGACACTGAAGCTTTCTTT. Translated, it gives CASSWSRDTEAFF.

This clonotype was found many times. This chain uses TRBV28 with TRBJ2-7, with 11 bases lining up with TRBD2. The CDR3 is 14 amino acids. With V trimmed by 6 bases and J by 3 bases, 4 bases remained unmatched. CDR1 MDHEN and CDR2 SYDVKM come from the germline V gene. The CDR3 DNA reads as TGTGCCAGCAGGCTAGCGGGGGGTAACTACGAGCAGTACTTC. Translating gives CASRLAGGNYEQYF.

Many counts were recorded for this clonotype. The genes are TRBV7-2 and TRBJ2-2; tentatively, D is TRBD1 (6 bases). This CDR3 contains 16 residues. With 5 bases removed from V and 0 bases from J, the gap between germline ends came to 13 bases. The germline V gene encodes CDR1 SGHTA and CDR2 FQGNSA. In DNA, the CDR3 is TGTGCCAGCAGCCCAGGGACACTCGCGAACACCGGGGAGCTGTTTTTT. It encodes CASSPGTLANTGELFF. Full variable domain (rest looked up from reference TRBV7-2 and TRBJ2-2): GAGVSQSPSNKVTEKGKDVELRCDPISGHTALYWYRQSLGQGLEFLIYFQGNSAPDKSGLPSDRFSAERTGGSVSTLTIQRTQQEDSAVYLCASSPGTLANTGELFFGEGSRLTVL.

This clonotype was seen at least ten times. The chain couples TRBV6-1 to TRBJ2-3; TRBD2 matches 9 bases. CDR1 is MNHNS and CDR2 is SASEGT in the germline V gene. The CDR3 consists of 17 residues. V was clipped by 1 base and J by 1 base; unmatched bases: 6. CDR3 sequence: CASSEGAGGYRTDTQYF. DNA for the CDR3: TGTGCCAGCAGTGAAGGGGCGGGAGGGTACCGCACAGATACGCAGTATTTT.

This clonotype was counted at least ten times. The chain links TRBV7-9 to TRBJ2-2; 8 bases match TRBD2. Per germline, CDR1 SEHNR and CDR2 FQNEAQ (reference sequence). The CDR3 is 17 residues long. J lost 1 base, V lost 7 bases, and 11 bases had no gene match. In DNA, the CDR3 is TGTGCCAGCACCCTCCAACGGCTAGCGGGGAACACCGGGGAGCTGTTTTTT. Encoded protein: CASTLQRLAGNTGELFF.

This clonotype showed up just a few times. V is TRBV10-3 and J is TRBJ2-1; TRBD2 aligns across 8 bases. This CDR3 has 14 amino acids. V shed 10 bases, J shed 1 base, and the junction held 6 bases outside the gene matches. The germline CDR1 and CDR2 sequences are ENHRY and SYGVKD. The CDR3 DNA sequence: TGTGCCACTCGGACTAGCAGTTCCTACAATGAGCAGTTCTTC. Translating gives CATRTSSSYNEQFF.

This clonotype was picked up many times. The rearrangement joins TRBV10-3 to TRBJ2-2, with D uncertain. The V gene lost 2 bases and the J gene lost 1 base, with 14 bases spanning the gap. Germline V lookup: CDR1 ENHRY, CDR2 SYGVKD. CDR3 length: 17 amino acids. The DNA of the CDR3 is TGTGCCATCAGTGAGCGAAGGACCCTTTTGAACACCGGGGAGCTGTTTTTT. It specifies CAISERRTLLNTGELFF.

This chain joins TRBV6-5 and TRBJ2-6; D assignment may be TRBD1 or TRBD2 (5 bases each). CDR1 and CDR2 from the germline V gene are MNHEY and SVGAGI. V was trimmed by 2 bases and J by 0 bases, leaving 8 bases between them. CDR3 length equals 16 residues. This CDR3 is CASSYGGGSGANVLTF. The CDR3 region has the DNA TGTGCCAGCAGTTACGGGGGTGGCTCTGGGGCCAACGTCCTGACTTTC.

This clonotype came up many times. Here the CDR3 reads CASSVSQGSQETQYF. The DNA of the CDR3 is TGTGCCAGCAGTGTCTCCCAGGGGTCTCAAGAGACCCAGTACTTC. V usage is TRBV28 and J usage is TRBJ2-5; perhaps TRBD1 as D (6 bases). Germline loops: CDR1 MDHEN, CDR2 SYDVKM. V was cut by 5 bases and J by 2 bases, with 15 bases left in between. The CDR3 is made up of 15 amino acids.